These T cell receptor beta chains were read from a single sample in a study of blood T cell repertoires in COVID-19. The assay was immunoSEQ multiplex PCR, and TCRdb's table has in-frame clones only and misses some. The repertoire has approximately 51,000 clones, more than 75% of them found once; the top ten carry 6.5% to 8%. Specimen: peripheral blood. The receptors come from a man aged 50 to 59 with active COVID-19. CDR3s include the opening cysteine and the closing phenylalanine or tryptophan. Fields, in order: J gene, D gene, V gene, clone size, CDR3 DNA, CDR3 protein. D genes are given only for firm matches. The listing skips clone size in some rows; elsewhere it reads once, few, many or a size class.

j_call: TRBJ2-7
d_call: TRBD2
v_call: TRBV27
clone_size: NA
cdr3_nt: TGTGCCAGCAGGGATAGCGGGAGGTCCTACGAGCAGTACTTC
cdr3_aa: CASRDSGRSYEQYF

j_call: TRBJ2-1
d_call: NA
v_call: TRBV20-1
clone_size: NA
cdr3_nt: TGCAGTGCTAGTGACCCGGGGATCTACAATGAGCAGTTCTTC
cdr3_aa: CSASDPGIYNEQFF

j_call: TRBJ1-6
d_call: TRBD1
v_call: TRBV11-2
clone_size: NA
cdr3_nt: TGTGCCAGCAGCCGACAGGGCAATTCACCCCTCCACTTT
cdr3_aa: CASSRQGNSPLHF

j_call: TRBJ2-1
d_call: NA
v_call: TRBV23-1
clone_size: few
cdr3_nt: TGCGCCAGCAGTCAAGGGGGGTCGGACCGCCCAGGTTTCAATGAGCAGTTCTTC
cdr3_aa: CASSQGGSDRPGFNEQFF

j_call: TRBJ1-5
d_call: NA
v_call: TRBV6-6
clone_size: NA
cdr3_nt: TGTGCCAGCAGTTTCCCCCCGGGGGTCAATCAGCCCCAGCATTTT
cdr3_aa: CASSFPPGVNQPQHF

j_call: TRBJ2-1
d_call: NA
v_call: TRBV7-9
clone_size: once
cdr3_nt: TGTGCCAGCAGCTCCTCGGGTGGCAATGAGCAGTTCTTC
cdr3_aa: CASSSSGGNEQFF

j_call: TRBJ2-7
d_call: NA
v_call: TRBV5-1
clone_size: NA
cdr3_nt: TGCGCCAGCAGCTTGGGCTCTAGCGCCTACGAGCAGTACTTC
cdr3_aa: CASSLGSSAYEQYF

j_call: TRBJ1-3
d_call: NA
v_call: TRBV6-5
clone_size: NA
cdr3_nt: TGTGCCAGCAGTCAACTTGGGGGGGTTGGAAACACCATATATTTT
cdr3_aa: CASSQLGGVGNTIYF

j_call: TRBJ2-7
d_call: NA
v_call: TRBV7-9
clone_size: NA
cdr3_nt: TGTGCCAGCAGCTTAGGACAGGCAGACGCCTACGAGCAGTACTTC
cdr3_aa: CASSLGQADAYEQYF

j_call: TRBJ1-3
d_call: TRBD1
v_call: TRBV5-1
clone_size: NA
cdr3_nt: TGCGCCAGCAGCCTGAGGACAGGGCCGATCTCTGGAAACACCATATATTTT
cdr3_aa: CASSLRTGPISGNTIYF

j_call: TRBJ1-2
d_call: TRBD1
v_call: TRBV5-1
clone_size: NA
cdr3_nt: TGCGCCAGCAGCTTGGACCTTACAGGGGGCGGCTACACCTTC
cdr3_aa: CASSLDLTGGGYTF

j_call: TRBJ1-1
d_call: TRBD1
v_call: TRBV20-1
clone_size: NA
cdr3_nt: TGCAGTGCTAGTGAACAGGGGGAGGCTGAAGCTTTCTTT
cdr3_aa: CSASEQGEAEAFF

j_call: TRBJ2-3
d_call: TRBD1
v_call: TRBV5-1
clone_size: NA
cdr3_nt: TGCGCCAGCAGCTCCCGGGACAGGGACAGAGATACGCAGTATTTT
cdr3_aa: CASSSRDRDRDTQYF

j_call: TRBJ2-2
d_call: TRBD2
v_call: TRBV27
clone_size: NA
cdr3_nt: TGTGCCAGCAGTAGCCCCCCGGGGACTAGCGGGGGGCCGAGGACCGGGGAGCTGTTTTTT
cdr3_aa: CASSSPPGTSGGPRTGELFF

j_call: TRBJ2-1
d_call: TRBD2
v_call: TRBV9
clone_size: NA
cdr3_nt: TGTGCCAGCAGCGCTAGCGGGAGCTCCTACAATGAGCAGTTCTTC
cdr3_aa: CASSASGSSYNEQFF

j_call: TRBJ1-5
d_call: NA
v_call: TRBV7-9
clone_size: NA
cdr3_nt: TGTGCCAGCAGCTTGACAGATAGCAATCAGCCCCAGCATTTT
cdr3_aa: CASSLTDSNQPQHF

j_call: TRBJ2-2
d_call: NA
v_call: TRBV5-4
clone_size: NA
cdr3_nt: TGTGCCAGCAGCTTATGGCGGGTGAGCACCGGGGAGCTGTTTTTT
cdr3_aa: CASSLWRVSTGELFF

j_call: TRBJ1-2
d_call: TRBD1
v_call: TRBV19
clone_size: many
cdr3_nt: TGTGCCAGTAGTATAGCCGGGACAGGGGGCTATGGCTACACCTTC
cdr3_aa: CASSIAGTGGYGYTF

j_call: TRBJ2-1
d_call: NA
v_call: TRBV2
clone_size: NA
cdr3_nt: TGTGCCAGCAGTGAAGCGTTCCTGTTGAATGAGCAGTTCTTC
cdr3_aa: CASSEAFLLNEQFF

j_call: TRBJ2-1
d_call: NA
v_call: TRBV30
clone_size: NA
cdr3_nt: TGTGCCTGGAGTGGGAGGGATGGGGGACAGCAGTTCTTC
cdr3_aa: CAWSGRDGGQQFF

j_call: TRBJ2-1
d_call: NA
v_call: TRBV18
clone_size: NA
cdr3_nt: TGTGCCAGCTCACCGACAGACGGGTACAATGAGCAGTTCTTC
cdr3_aa: CASSPTDGYNEQFF

j_call: TRBJ1-5
d_call: NA
v_call: TRBV7-2
clone_size: NA
cdr3_nt: TGTGCCAGCAGCTACTACTCAGGGTCCCATCAGCCCCAGCATTTT
cdr3_aa: CASSYYSGSHQPQHF

j_call: TRBJ2-3
d_call: TRBD2
v_call: TRBV7-2
clone_size: NA
cdr3_nt: TGTGCCAGCAGCCGGGGGGGGGCAGATACGCAGTATTTT
cdr3_aa: CASSRGGADTQYF

j_call: TRBJ1-2
d_call: NA
v_call: TRBV7-9
clone_size: few
cdr3_nt: TGTGCCAGCAGCCAAGCCGCTCCCTATGGCTACACCTTC
cdr3_aa: CASSQAAPYGYTF

j_call: TRBJ2-6
d_call: NA
v_call: TRBV6-2/TRBV6-3
clone_size: NA
cdr3_nt: TGTGCCAGCAGTCATAACAGGGCCTCACGCGCGGGGGCCAACGTCCTGACTTTC
cdr3_aa: CASSHNRASRAGANVLTF

j_call: TRBJ2-7
d_call: NA
v_call: TRBV11-3
clone_size: NA
cdr3_nt: TGTGCCAGCAGCTTACTCGCGGGCGAGCAGTACTTC
cdr3_aa: CASSLLAGEQYF

j_call: TRBJ2-1
d_call: NA
v_call: TRBV18
clone_size: NA
cdr3_nt: TGTGCCAGCTCACCAGCCGGGGGTGCCTACAATGAGCAGTTCTTC
cdr3_aa: CASSPAGGAYNEQFF

j_call: TRBJ2-3
d_call: TRBD1
v_call: TRBV4-1
clone_size: NA
cdr3_nt: TGCGCCAGCAGCCAAGATGGTTTGGGACAGGGAGGTTCTACGCAGTATTTT
cdr3_aa: CASSQDGLGQGGSTQYF

j_call: TRBJ1-3
d_call: NA
v_call: TRBV3-1/TRBV3-2
clone_size: medium-sized
cdr3_nt: TGTGCCAGCAGCCTCCGGGAGGGAAACACCATATATTTT
cdr3_aa: CASSLREGNTIYF

j_call: TRBJ1-1
d_call: TRBD1
v_call: TRBV4-1
clone_size: NA
cdr3_nt: TGCGCCAGCAGCCATGACAGGGGGCAACACACTGAAGCTTTCTTT
cdr3_aa: CASSHDRGQHTEAFF

j_call: TRBJ2-2
d_call: TRBD2
v_call: TRBV4-2
clone_size: NA
cdr3_nt: TGTGCCAGCAGCCAATTCCTAGCGGGGGGGCCCTCCGGGGAGCTGTTTTTT
cdr3_aa: CASSQFLAGGPSGELFF